This TCR beta chain was retrieved from a study of molecular identifiers for immune sequencing clone quantification. This clonotype was seen more than once but under ten times. Its antigen is not identified. TCRdb used MiXCR to reprocess the PCR reads, holding one entry per CDR3 protein. The sample records 490,000 or so distinct CDR3 sequences, roughly 24% being singletons. The study, taken as a whole, reports: Under 1% of molecules in naive cells, but over 97% of effector molecules, belonged to clones above 20 RNA copies. Spike-in Jurkat TCR RNA from a single cell reportedly registered among about 1 million naive cells.

The authors sorted naive CD8 T cells as CD8+CD4-CCR7+CD45RA+. The source of this sequence is a human donor in good health. Some libraries in this study had Jurkat cell RNA spiked in. Material for sequencing was naive CD8+ T cells from blood, with Jurkat cell RNA spiked in. Subset: FACS-sorted CD8+CD4-CCR7+CD45RA+ naive T cells.

The CDR3: CASSLSQGQLSEQYF. CDR3 DNA sequence: TGTGCCAGCAGCTTATCGCAGGGGCAGCTGTCCGAGCAGTACTTC. The genes are TRBV7-9 and TRBJ2-7, with a tentative D call TRBD1 (6 bases). Trimming took 2 bases from V and 6 from J, leaving 17 bases between them. There are 15 residues in the CDR3. The germline V gene has CDR1 SEHNR and CDR2 FQNEAQ (reference sequence).